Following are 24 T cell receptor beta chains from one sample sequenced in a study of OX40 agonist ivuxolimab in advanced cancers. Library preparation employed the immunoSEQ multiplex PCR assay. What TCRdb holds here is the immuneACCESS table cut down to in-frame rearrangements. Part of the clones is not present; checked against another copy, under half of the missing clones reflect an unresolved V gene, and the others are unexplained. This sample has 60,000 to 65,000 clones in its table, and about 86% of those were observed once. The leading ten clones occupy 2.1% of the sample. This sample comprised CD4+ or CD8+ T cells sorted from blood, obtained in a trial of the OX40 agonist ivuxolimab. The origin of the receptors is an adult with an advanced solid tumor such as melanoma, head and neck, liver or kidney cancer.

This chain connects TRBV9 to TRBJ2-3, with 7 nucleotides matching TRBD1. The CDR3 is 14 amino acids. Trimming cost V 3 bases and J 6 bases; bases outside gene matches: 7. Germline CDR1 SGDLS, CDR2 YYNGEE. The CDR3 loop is CASSGGQFSDTQYF. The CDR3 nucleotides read TGTGCCAGCAGCGGGGGACAGTTTAGTGATACGCAGTATTTT.

CDR3 DNA sequence: TGTGCCAGCAGCGAGAGCGGGAACACAGATACGCAGTATTTT. Translated, it gives CASSESGNTDTQYF. The chain couples TRBV5-4 to TRBJ2-3; TRBD2 matches 7 bases. Germline values: CDR1 SGHNT, CDR2 YYREEE (reference sequence). V shed 4 bases and J 2 bases; nucleotides not matched to a gene: 4. The CDR3 consists of 14 residues. The full variable domain, in which reference TRBV5-4 and TRBJ2-3 provide the parts outside the CDR3, is ETGVTQSPTHLIKTRGQQVTLRCSSQSGHNTVSWYQQALGQGPQFIFQYYREEENGRGNFPPRFSGLQFPNYSSELNVNALELDDSALYLCASSESGNTDTQYFGPGTRLTVL.

CDR3 amino acids: CASRLAGDGTHEQYF. The DNA of the CDR3 is TGTGCCAGTAGGCTAGCGGGAGACGGGACCCACGAGCAGTACTTC. The V call is TRBV19, the J call TRBJ2-7; 10 bases map to TRBD2. CDR1 is LNHDA, CDR2 SQIVND, per germline (reference sequence). CDR3 length: 15 residues. J lost 5 bases, V lost 6 bases, and 10 bases had no gene match.

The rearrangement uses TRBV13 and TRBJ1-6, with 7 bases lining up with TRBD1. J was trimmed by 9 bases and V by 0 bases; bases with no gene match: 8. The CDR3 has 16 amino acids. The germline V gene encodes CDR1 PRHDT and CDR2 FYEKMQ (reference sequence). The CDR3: CASSLGEGGASSPLHF. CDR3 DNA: TGTGCCAGCAGCTTAGGCGAAGGGGGCGCCTCTTCACCCCTCCACTTT.

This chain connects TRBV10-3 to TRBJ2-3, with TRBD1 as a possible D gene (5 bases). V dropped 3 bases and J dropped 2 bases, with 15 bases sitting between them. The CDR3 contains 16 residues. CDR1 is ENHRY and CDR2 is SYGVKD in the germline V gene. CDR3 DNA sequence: TGTGCCATCAGTGAATCCTGGGGCGGTTCCACAGATACGCAGTATTTT. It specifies CAISESWGGSTDTQYF.

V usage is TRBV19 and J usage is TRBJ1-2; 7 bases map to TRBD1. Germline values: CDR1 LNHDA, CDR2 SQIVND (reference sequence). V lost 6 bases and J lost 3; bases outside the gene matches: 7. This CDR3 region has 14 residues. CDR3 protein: CASRRLTGDYGYTF. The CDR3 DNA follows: TGTGCCAGTAGACGGCTTACAGGGGACTATGGCTACACCTTC. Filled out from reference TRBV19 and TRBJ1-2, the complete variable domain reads DGGITQSPKYLFRKEGQNVTLSCEQNLNHDAMYWYRQDPGQGLRLIYYSQIVNDFQKGDIAEGYSVSREKKESFPLTVTSAQKNPTAFYLCASRRLTGDYGYTFGSGTRLTVV.

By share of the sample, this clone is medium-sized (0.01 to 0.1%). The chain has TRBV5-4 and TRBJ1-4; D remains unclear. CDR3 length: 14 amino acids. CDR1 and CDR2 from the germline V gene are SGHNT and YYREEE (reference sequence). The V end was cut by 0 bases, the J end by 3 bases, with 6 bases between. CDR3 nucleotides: TGTGCCAGCAGCTTGGGTTTAGCTAATGAAAAACTGTTTTTT. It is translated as CASSLGLANEKLFF.

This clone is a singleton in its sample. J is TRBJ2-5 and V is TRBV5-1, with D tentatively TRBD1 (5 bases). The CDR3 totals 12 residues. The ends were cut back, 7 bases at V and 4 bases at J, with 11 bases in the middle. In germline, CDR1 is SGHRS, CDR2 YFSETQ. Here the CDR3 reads CASGLRGETQYF. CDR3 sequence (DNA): TGCGCCAGCGGCCTTAGGGGAGAGACCCAGTACTTC.

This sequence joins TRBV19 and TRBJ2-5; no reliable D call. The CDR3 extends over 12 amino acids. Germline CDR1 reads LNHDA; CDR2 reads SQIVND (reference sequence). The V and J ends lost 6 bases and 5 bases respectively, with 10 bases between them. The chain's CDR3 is CASSAGWETQYF. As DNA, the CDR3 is TGTGCCAGTAGCGCAGGATGGGAGACCCAGTACTTC.

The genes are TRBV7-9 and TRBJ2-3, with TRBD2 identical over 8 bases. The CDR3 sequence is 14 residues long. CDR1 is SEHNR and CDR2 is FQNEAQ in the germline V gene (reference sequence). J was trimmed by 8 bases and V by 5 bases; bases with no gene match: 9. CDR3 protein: CASSPGGPAVTQYF. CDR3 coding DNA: TGTGCCAGCAGCCCGGGGGGGCCGGCTGTTACGCAGTATTTT. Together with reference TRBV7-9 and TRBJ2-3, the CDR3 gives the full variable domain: DTGVSQNPRHKITKRGQNVTFRCDPISEHNRLYWYRQTLGQGPEFLTYFQNEAQLEKSRLLSDRFSAERPKGSFSTLEIQRTEQGDSAMYLCASSPGGPAVTQYFGPGTRLTVL.

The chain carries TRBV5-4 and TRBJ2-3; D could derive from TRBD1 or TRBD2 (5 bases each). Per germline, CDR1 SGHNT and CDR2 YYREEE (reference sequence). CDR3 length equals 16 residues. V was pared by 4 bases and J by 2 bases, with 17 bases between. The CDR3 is CASSRGETSATDTQYF. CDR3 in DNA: TGTGCCAGCAGCCGAGGGGAAACCAGTGCCACAGATACGCAGTATTTT.

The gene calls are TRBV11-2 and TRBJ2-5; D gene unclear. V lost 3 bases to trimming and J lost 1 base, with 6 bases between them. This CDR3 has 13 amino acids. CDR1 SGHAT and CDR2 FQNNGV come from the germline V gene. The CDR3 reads CASSFGSQETQYF. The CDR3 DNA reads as TGTGCCAGCAGCTTTGGATCCCAAGAGACCCAGTACTTC.

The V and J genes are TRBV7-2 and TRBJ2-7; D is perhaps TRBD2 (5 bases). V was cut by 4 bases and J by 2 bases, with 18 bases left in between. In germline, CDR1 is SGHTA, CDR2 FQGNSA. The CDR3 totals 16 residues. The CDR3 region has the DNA TGTGCCAGCAGCTCCCCCCCGTCTGGACTTCCCTACGAGCAGTACTTC. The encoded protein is CASSSPPSGLPYEQYF.

CDR3: CASSQGMGGYRYEQYF. In nucleotides, the CDR3 is TGCGCCAGCAGCCAAGGGATGGGCGGTTATCGCTACGAGCAGTACTTC. The V call is TRBV4-1, the J call TRBJ2-7; D call uncertain. CDR1 is MGHRA and CDR2 is YSYEKL in the germline V gene. The length of the CDR3 is 16 residues. V shed 1 base and J shed 3 bases, with 16 bases lying between them.

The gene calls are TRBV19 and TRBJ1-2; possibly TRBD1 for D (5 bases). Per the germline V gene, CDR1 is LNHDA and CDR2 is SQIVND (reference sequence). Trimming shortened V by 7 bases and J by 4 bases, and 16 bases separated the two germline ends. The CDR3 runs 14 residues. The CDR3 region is CASTETRRGYGYTF. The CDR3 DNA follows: TGTGCCAGTACTGAGACTCGTAGGGGCTATGGCTACACCTTC. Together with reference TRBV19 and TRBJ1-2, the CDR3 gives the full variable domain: DGGITQSPKYLFRKEGQNVTLSCEQNLNHDAMYWYRQDPGQGLRLIYYSQIVNDFQKGDIAEGYSVSREKKESFPLTVTSAQKNPTAFYLCASTETRRGYGYTFGSGTRLTVV.

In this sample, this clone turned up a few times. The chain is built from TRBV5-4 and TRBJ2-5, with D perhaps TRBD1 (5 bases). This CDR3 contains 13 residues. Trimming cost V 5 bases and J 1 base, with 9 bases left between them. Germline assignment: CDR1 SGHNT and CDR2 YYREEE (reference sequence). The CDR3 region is CASSQGVQETQYF. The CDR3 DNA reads TGTGCCAGCAGTCAAGGGGTCCAAGAGACCCAGTACTTC. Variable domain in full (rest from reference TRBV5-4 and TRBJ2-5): ETGVTQSPTHLIKTRGQQVTLRCSSQSGHNTVSWYQQALGQGPQFIFQYYREEENGRGNFPPRFSGLQFPNYSSELNVNALELDDSALYLCASSQGVQETQYFGPGTRLLVL.

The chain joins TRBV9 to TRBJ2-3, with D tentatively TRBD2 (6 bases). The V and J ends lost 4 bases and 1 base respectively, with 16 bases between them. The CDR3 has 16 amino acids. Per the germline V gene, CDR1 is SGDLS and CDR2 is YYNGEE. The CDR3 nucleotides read TGTGCCAGCAGCACCCATGGGTGGGGGGGCACAGATACGCAGTATTTT. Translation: CASSTHGWGGTDTQYF.

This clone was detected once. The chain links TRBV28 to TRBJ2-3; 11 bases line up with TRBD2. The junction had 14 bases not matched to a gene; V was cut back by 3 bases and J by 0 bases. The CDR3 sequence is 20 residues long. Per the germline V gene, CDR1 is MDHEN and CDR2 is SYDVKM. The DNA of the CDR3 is TGTGCCAGCAGTTTCTCTCCGGAGACTAGCGGGGTCCTTAGCACAGATACGCAGTATTTT. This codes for CASSFSPETSGVLSTDTQYF.

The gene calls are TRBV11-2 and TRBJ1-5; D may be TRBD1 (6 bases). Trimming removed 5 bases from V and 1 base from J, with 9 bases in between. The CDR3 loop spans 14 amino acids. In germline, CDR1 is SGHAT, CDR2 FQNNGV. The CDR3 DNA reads TGTGCCAGCAGCATACAGGGAAGCAATCAGCCCCAGCATTTT. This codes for CASSIQGSNQPQHF.

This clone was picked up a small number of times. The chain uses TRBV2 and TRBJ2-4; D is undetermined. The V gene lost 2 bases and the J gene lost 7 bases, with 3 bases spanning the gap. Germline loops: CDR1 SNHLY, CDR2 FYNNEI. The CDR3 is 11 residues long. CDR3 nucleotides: TGTGCCAGCAGTGAAAGTAACATTCAGTACTTC. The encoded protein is CASSESNIQYF. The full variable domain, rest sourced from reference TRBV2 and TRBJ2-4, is EPEVTQTPSHQVTQMGQEVILRCVPISNHLYFYWYRQILGQKVEFLVSFYNNEISEKSEIFDDQFSVERPDGSNFTLKIRSTKLEDSAMYFCASSESNIQYFGAGTRLSVL.

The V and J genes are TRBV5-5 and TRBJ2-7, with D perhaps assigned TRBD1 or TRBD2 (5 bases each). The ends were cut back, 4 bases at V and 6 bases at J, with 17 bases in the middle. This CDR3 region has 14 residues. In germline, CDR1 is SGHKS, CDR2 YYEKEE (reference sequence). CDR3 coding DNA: TGTGCCAGCAGCCTAGGGGACCGAGTAAGCGAGCAGTACTTC. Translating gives CASSLGDRVSEQYF.

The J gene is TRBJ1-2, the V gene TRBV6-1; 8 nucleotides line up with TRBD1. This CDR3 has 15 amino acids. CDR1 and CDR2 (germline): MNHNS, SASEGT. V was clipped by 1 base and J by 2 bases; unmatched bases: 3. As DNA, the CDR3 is TGTGCCAGCAGTGAAGGGACAGGGCCAAACTATGGCTACACCTTC. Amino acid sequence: CASSEGTGPNYGYTF.

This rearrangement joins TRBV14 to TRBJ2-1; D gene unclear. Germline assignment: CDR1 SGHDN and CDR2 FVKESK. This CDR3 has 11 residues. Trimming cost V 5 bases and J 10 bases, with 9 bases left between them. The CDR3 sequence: CASSALREQFF. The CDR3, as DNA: TGTGCCAGCAGCGCTCTAAGGGAGCAGTTCTTC.

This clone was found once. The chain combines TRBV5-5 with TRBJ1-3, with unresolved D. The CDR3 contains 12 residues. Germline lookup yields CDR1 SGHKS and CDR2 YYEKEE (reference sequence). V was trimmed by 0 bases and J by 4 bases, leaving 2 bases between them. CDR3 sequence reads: CASSLGGNTIYF. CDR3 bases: TGTGCCAGCAGCTTGGGAGGAAACACCATATATTTT. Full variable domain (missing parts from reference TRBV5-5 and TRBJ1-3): DAGVTQSPTHLIKTRGQQVTLRCSPISGHKSVSWYQQVLGQGPQFIFQYYEKEERGRGNFPDRFSARQFPNYSSELNVNALLLGDSALYLCASSLGGNTIYFGEGSWLTVV.